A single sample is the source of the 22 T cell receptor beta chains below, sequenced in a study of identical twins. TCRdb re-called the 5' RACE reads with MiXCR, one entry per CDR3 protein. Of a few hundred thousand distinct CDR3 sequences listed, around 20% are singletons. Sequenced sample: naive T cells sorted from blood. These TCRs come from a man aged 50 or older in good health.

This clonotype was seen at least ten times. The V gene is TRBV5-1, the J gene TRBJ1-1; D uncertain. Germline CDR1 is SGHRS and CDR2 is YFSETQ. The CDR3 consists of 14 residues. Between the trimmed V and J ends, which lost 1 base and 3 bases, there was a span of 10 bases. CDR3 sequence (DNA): TGCGCCAGCAGCTTGAACAATCCGGACACTGAAGCTTTCTTT. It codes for CASSLNNPDTEAFF.

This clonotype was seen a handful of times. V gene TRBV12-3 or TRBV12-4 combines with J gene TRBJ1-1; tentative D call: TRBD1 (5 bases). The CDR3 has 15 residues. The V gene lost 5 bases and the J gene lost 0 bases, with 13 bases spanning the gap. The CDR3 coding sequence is TGTGCCAGCAGTCCTCAAGCGGGGCTGAACACTGAAGCTTTCTTT. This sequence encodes CASSPQAGLNTEAFF.

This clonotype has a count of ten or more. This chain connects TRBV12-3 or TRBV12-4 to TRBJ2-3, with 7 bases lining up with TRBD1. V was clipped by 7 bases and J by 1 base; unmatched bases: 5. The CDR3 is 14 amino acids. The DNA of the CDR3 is TGTGCCAGCACCCGACAGGGAGGCACAGATACGCAGTATTTT. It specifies CASTRQGGTDTQYF.

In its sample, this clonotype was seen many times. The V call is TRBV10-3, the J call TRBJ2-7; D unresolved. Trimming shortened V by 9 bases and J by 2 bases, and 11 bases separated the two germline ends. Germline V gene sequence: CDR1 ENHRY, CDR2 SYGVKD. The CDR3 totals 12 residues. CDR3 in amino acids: CAIEDGTYEQYF. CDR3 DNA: TGTGCCATAGAGGACGGCACCTACGAGCAGTACTTC.

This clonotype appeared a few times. The CDR3 spells CASSERSNQPQHF. The CDR3, as DNA: TGCGCCAGCAGCGAGAGGAGCAATCAGCCCCAGCATTTT. The rearrangement joins TRBV5-1 to TRBJ1-5; D ambiguous. The germline gives CDR1 SGHRS, CDR2 YFSETQ. The CDR3 sequence is 13 residues long. With 4 bases removed from V and 1 base from J, the gap between germline ends came to 6 bases. The whole variable domain, filled in from reference TRBV5-1 and TRBJ1-5, reads KAGVTQTPRYLIKTRGQQVTLSCSPISGHRSVSWYQQTPGQGLQFLFEYFSETQRNKGNFPGRFSGRQFSNSRSEMNVSTLELGDSALYLCASSERSNQPQHFGDGTRLSIL.

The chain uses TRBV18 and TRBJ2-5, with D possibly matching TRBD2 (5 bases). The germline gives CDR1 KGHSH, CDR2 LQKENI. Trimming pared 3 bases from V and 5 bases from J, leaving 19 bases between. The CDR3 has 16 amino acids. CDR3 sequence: CASSPSMRTVVETQYF. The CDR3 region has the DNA TGTGCCAGCTCACCCTCAATGAGGACTGTCGTGGAGACCCAGTACTTC.

CDR3 protein: CASSSRRQGPIGTQYF. The DNA for the CDR3 is TGTGCCAGCAGTTCCAGGAGACAGGGACCCATAGGTACGCAGTATTTT. The V and J genes are TRBV7-6 and TRBJ2-3, with 7 nucleotides matching TRBD1. CDR1 and CDR2 (germline): SGHVS, FNYEAQ. The CDR3 extends over 16 amino acids. The junction had 17 bases not matched to a gene; V was cut back by 6 bases and J by 8 bases.

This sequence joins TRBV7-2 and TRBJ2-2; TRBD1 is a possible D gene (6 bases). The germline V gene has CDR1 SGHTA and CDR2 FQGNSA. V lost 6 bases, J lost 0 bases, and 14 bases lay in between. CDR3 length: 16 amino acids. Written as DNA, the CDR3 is TGTGCCAGCAGTTTACAGGGCCCCGCGAACACCGGGGAGCTGTTTTTT. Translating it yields CASSLQGPANTGELFF.

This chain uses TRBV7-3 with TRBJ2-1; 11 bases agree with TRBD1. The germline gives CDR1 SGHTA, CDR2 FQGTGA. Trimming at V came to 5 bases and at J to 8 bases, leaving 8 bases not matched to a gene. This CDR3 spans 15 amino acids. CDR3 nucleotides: TGTGCCAGCAGCCCGGGACAGGGGGTAGTTGATGAGCAGTTCTTC. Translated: CASSPGQGVVDEQFF.

The CDR3 reads CASSEFERGGYTF. CDR3 coding DNA: TGTGCCAGCAGTGAATTTGAAAGAGGTGGCTACACCTTC. This chain connects TRBV25-1 to TRBJ1-2; D is unclear. The CDR3 consists of 13 residues. Germline V lookup: CDR1 MGHDK, CDR2 SYGVNS. Trimming left V 1 base short and J 7 bases short, with 10 bases between.

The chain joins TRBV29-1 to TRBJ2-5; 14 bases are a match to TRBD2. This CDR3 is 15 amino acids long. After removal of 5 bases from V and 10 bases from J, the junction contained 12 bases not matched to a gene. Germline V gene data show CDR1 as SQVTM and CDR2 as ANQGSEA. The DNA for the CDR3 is TGCAGCGTTTCCTGGACTAGCGGGGGGCCGTGGAACCAGTACTTC. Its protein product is CSVSWTSGGPWNQYF.

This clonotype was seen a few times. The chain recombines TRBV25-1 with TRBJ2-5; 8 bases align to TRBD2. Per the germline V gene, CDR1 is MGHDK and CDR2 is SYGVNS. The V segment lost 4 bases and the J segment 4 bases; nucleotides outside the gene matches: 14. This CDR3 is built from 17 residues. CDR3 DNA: TGTGCCAGCAGTGGATTAGCGGGAATTAGGGCCTCAGAGACCCAGTACTTC. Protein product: CASSGLAGIRASETQYF.

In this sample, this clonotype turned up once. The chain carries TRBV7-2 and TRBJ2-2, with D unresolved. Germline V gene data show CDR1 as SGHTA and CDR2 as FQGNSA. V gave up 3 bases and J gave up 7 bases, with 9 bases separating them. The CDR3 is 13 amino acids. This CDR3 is CASSFGRGGELFF. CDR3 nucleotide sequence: TGTGCCAGCAGCTTCGGACGCGGCGGGGAGCTGTTTTTT.

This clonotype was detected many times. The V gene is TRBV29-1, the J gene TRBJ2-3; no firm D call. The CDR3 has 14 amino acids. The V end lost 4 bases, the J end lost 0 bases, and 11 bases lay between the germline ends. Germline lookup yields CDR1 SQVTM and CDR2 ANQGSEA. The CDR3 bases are TGCAGCGTTGGAAGAGGCTGGAGCACAGATACGCAGTATTTT. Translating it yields CSVGRGWSTDTQYF.

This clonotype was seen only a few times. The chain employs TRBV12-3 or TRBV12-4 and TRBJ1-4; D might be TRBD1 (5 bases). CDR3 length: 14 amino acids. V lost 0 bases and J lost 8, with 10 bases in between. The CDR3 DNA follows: TGTGCCAGCAGTTTAGCAGGGGCCGAGGAAAAACTGTTTTTT. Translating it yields CASSLAGAEEKLFF.

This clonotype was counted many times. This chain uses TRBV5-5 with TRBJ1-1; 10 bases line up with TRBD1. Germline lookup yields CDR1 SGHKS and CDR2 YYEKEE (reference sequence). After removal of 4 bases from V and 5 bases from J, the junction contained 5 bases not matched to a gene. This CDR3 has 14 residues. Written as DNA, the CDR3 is TGTGCCAGCAGCGGCCGGACAGGGGGAACTGAAGCTTTCTTT. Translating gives CASSGRTGGTEAFF.

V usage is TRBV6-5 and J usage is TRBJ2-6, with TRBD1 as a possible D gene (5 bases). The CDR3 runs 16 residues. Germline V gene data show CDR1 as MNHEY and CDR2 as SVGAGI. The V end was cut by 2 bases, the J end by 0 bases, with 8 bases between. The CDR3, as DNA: TGTGCCAGCAGTTACGGACAACACTCTGGGGCCAACGTCCTGACTTTC. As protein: CASSYGQHSGANVLTF.

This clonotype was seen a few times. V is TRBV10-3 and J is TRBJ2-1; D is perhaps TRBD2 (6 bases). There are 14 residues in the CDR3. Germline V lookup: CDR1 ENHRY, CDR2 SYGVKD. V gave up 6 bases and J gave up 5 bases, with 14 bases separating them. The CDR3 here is CAIRSSVLNNEQFF. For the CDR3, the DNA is TGTGCCATCAGATCTAGCGTCCTTAACAATGAGCAGTTCTTC.

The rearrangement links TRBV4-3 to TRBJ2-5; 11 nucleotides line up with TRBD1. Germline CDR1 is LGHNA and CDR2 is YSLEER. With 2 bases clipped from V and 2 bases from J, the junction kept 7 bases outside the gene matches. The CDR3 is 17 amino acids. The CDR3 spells CASSQNYGTGGQETQYF. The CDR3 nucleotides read TGCGCCAGCAGCCAAAATTATGGGACAGGGGGTCAAGAGACCCAGTACTTC.

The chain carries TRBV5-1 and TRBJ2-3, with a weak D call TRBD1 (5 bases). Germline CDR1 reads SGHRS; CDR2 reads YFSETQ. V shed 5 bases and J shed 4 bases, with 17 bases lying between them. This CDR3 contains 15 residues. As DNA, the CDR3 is TGCGCCAGCAGTGCGAACCAGGAAGGGGCAGATACGCAGTATTTT. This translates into CASSANQEGADTQYF.

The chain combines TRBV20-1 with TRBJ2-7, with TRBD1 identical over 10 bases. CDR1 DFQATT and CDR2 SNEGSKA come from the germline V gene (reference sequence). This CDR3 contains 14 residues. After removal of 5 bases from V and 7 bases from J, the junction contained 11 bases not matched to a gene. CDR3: CSAHLTGGWEEQYF. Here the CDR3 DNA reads TGCAGTGCTCATCTGACAGGGGGCTGGGAAGAGCAGTACTTC.

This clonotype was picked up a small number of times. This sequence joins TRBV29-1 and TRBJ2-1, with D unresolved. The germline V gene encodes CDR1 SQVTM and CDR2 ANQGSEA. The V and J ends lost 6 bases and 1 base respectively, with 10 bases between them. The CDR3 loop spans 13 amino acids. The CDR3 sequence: CSVTDGSYNEQFF. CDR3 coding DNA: TGCAGCGTAACGGACGGATCCTACAATGAGCAGTTCTTC.